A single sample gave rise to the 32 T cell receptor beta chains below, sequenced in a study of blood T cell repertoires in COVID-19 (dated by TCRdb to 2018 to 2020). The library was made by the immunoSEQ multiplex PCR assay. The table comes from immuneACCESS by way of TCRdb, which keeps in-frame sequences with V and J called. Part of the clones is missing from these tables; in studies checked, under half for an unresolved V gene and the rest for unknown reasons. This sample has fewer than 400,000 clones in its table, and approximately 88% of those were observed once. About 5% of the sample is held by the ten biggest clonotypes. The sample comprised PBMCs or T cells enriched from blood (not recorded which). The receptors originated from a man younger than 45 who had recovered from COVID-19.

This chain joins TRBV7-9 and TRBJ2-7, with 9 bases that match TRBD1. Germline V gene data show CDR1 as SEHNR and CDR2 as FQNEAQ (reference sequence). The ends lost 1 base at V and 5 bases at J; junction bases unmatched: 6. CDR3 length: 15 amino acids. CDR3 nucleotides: TGTGCCAGCAGCTTAGGGGGGACAGGGAACCACGAGCAGTACTTC. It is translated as CASSLGGTGNHEQYF.

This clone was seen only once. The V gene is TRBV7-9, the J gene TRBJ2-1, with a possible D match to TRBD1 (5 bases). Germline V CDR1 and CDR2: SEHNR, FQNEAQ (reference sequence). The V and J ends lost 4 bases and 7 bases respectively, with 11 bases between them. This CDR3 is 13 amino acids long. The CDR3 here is CASSSGSWNEQFF. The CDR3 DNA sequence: TGTGCCAGCAGCTCAGGGTCGTGGAATGAGCAGTTCTTC.

The CDR3 spells CASSQGQGVQETQYF. In nucleotides, the CDR3 is TGTGCCAGCAGCCAGGGACAGGGGGTCCAAGAGACCCAGTACTTC. The V call is TRBV5-4, the J call TRBJ2-5; 11 bases fit TRBD1. V lost 4 bases to trimming and J lost 1 base; unmatched junction nucleotides: 3. This CDR3 spans 15 amino acids. Germline CDR1 SGHNT, CDR2 YYREEE (reference sequence).

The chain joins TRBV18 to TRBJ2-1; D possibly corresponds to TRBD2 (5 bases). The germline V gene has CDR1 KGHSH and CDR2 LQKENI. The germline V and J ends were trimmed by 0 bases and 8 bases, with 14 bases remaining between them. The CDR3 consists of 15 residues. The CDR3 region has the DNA TGTGCCAGCTCACCACCGGCTAGCCTCCGGCATGAGCAGTTCTTC. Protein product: CASSPPASLRHEQFF.

The DNA for the CDR3 is TGTGCCAGCAGCCCGTTTAGTGGTTCCTACAATGAGCAGTTCTTC. Translating gives CASSPFSGSYNEQFF. This chain uses TRBV14 with TRBJ2-1; no definite D call. This CDR3 has 15 residues. Trimming removed 4 bases at V and 1 base at J, with 11 bases between. Germline V gene data show CDR1 as SGHDN and CDR2 as FVKESK.

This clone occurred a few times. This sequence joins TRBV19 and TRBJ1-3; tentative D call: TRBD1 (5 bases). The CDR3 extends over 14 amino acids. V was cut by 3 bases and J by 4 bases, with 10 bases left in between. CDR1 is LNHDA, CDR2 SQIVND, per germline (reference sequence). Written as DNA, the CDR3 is TGTGCCAGTAGTATTTCTAGGGGCGGAAACACCATATATTTT. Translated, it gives CASSISRGGNTIYF.

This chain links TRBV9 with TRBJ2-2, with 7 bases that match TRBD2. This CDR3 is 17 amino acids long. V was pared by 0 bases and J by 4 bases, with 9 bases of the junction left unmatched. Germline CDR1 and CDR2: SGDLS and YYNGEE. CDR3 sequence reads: CASSVAPFGGSTGELFF. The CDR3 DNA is TGTGCCAGCAGCGTAGCTCCCTTCGGGGGGAGCACCGGGGAGCTGTTTTTT. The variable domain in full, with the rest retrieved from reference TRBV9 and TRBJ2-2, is DSGVTQTPKHLITATGQRVTLRCSPRSGDLSVYWYQQSLDQGLQFLIQYYNGEERAKGNILERFSAQQFPDLHSELNLSSLELGDSALYFCASSVAPFGGSTGELFFGEGSRLTVL.

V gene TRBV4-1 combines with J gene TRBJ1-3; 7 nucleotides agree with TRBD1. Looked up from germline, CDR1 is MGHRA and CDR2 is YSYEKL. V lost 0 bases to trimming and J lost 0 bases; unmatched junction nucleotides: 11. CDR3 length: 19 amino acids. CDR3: CASSQDKGQTTSSGNTIYF. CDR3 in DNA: TGCGCCAGCAGCCAAGATAAGGGACAGACAACAAGCTCTGGAAACACCATATATTTT.

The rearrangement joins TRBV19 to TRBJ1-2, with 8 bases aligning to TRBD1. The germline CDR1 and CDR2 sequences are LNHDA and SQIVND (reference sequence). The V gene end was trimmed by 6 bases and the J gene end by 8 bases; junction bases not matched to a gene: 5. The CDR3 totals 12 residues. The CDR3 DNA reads TGTGCCAGTAGGGCAGGGGGCTACGGCTACACCTTC. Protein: CASRAGGYGYTF.

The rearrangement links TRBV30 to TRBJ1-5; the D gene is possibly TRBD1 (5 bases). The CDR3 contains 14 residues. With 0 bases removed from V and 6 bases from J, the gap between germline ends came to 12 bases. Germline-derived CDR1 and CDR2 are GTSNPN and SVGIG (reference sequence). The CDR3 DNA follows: TGTGCCTGGAGTGTTGGTCAGGGAATTCAGCCCCAGCATTTT. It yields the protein CAWSVGQGIQPQHF.

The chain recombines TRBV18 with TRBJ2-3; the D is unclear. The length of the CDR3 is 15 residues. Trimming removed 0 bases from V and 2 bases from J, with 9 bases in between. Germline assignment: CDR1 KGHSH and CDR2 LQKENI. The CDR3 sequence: CASSPPHIYTDTQYF. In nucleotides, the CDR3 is TGTGCCAGCTCACCACCGCACATTTACACAGATACGCAGTATTTT.

DNA of the CDR3: TGTGCCAGCAGTTTCCCAGCTAACTATGGCTACACCTTC. Translation: CASSFPANYGYTF. V usage is TRBV12-3 or TRBV12-4 and J usage is TRBJ1-2; no reliable D call. V lost 3 bases and J lost 0, with 5 bases in between. This CDR3 is 13 amino acids long.

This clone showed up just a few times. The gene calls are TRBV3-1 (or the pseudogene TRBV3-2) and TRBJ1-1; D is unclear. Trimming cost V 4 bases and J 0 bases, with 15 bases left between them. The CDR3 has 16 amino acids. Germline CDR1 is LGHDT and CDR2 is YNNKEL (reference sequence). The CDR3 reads CASSPTGVYMNTEAFF. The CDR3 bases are TGTGCCAGCAGCCCGACCGGGGTTTACATGAACACTGAAGCTTTCTTT.

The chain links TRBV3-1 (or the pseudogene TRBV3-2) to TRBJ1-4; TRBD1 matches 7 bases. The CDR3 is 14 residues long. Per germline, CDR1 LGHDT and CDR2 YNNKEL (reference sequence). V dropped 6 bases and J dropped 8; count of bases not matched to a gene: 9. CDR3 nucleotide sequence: TGTGCCAGCAGAAAACAGGGGATAGAGGAAAAACTGTTTTTT. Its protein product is CASRKQGIEEKLFF.

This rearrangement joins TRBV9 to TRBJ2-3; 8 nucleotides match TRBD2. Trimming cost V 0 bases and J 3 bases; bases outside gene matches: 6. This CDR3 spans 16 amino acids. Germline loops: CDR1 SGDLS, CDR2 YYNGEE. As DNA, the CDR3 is TGTGCCAGCAGCGTAGTGGGGCGGGGGGAAACAGATACGCAGTATTTT. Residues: CASSVVGRGETDTQYF.

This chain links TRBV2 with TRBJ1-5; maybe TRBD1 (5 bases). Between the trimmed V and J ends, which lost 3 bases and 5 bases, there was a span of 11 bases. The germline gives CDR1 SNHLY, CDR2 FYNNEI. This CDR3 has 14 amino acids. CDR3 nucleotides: TGTGCCAGCAGTGACAGGGAAAGCGATCAGCCCCAGCATTTT. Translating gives CASSDRESDQPQHF.

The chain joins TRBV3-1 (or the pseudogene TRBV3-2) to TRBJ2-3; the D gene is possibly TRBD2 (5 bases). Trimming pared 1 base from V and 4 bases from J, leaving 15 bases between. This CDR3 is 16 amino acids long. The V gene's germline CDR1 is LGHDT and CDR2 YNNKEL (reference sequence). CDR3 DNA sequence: TGTGCCAGCAGCCAAGGCTGGCTAACCGGGGCAGATACGCAGTATTTT. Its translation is CASSQGWLTGADTQYF.

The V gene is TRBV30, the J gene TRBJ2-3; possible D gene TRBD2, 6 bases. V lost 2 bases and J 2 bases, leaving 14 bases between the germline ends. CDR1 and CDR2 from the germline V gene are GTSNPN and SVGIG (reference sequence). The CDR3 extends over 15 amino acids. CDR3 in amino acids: CAWSYSGGYTDTQYF. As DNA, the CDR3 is TGTGCCTGGAGTTATAGCGGCGGTTACACAGATACGCAGTATTTT. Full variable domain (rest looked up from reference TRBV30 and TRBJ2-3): SQTIHQWPATLVQPVGSPLSLECTVEGTSNPNLYWYRQAAGRGLQLLFYSVGIGQISSEVPQNLSASRPQDRQFILSSKKLLLSDSGFYLCAWSYSGGYTDTQYFGPGTRLTVL.

CDR3 protein: CATSITWTSRVGSTDTQYF. CDR3 sequence (DNA): TGTGCCACCAGCATAACCTGGACTAGCCGCGTGGGTAGCACAGATACGCAGTATTTT. The chain uses TRBV15 and TRBJ2-3, with TRBD2 matching over 8 bases. This CDR3 comprises 19 residues. V was clipped by 4 bases and J by 0 bases; unmatched bases: 15. Germline-derived CDR1 and CDR2 are LNHNV and YYDKDF (reference sequence).

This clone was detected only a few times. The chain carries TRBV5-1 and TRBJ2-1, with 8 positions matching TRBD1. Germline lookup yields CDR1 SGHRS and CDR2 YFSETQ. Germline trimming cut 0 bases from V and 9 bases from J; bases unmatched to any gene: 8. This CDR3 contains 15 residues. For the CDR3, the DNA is TGCGCCAGCAGCTTGGAGCCAGGGGGCAAACCTGAGCAGTTCTTC. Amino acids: CASSLEPGGKPEQFF. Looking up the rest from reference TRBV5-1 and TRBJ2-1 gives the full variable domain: KAGVTQTPRYLIKTRGQQVTLSCSPISGHRSVSWYQQTPGQGLQFLFEYFSETQRNKGNFPGRFSGRQFSNSRSEMNVSTLELGDSALYLCASSLEPGGKPEQFFGPGTRLTVL.

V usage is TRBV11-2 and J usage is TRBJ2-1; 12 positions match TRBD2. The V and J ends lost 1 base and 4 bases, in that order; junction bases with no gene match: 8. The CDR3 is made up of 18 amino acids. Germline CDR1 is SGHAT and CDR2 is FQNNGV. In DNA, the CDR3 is TGTGCCAGCAGCTTAGCCCCACTAGCGGGGGGATTATACAATGAGCAGTTCTTC. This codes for CASSLAPLAGGLYNEQFF.

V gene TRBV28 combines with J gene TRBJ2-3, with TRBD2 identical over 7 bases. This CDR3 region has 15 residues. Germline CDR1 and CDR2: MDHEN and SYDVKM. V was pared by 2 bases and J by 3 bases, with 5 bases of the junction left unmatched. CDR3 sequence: CASSLVWRGTDTQYF. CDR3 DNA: TGTGCCAGCAGTTTAGTCTGGCGGGGGACAGATACGCAGTATTTT.

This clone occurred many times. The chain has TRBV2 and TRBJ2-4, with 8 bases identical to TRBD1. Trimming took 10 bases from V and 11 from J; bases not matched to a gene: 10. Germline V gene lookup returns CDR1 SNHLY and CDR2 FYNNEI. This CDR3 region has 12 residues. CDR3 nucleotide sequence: TGTGCCACGATCGGGACAGGAACATTTCAGTACTTC. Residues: CATIGTGTFQYF.

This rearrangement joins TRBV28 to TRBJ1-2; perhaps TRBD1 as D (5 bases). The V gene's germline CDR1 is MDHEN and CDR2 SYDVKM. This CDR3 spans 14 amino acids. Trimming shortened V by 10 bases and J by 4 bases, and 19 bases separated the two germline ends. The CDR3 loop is CAIRGGVSGYGYTF. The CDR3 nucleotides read TGTGCCATCCGGGGCGGGGTATCGGGCTATGGCTACACCTTC.

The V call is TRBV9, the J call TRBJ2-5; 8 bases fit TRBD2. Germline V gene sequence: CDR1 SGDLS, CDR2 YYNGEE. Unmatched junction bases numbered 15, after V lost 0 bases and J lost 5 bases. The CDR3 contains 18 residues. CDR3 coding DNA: TGTGCCAGCAGCGTAGGAGTCGGGTGGCGGGGGGAGCGGGAGACCCAGTACTTC. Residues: CASSVGVGWRGERETQYF.

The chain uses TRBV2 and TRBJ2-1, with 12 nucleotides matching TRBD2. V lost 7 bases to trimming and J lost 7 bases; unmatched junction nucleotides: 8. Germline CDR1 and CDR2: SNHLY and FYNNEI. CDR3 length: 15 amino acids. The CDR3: CASTGAGTSGNEQFF. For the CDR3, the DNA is TGTGCCAGCACGGGAGCCGGGACTAGCGGGAATGAGCAGTTCTTC.

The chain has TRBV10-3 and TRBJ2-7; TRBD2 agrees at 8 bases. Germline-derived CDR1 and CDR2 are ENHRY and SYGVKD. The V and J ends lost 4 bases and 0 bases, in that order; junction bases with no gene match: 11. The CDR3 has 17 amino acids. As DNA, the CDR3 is TGTGCCATCAGTGTGGCCCCCTCGGGAGGGGCCTCCTACGAGCAGTACTTC. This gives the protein CAISVAPSGGASYEQYF.

The CDR3 region is CAWAGWTEAFF. In nucleotides, the CDR3 is TGTGCCTGGGCCGGGTGGACTGAAGCTTTCTTT. V is TRBV30 and J is TRBJ1-1; D remains unclear. Looked up from germline, CDR1 is GTSNPN and CDR2 is SVGIG (reference sequence). CDR3 size: 11 residues. The germline V and J ends were trimmed by 5 bases and 5 bases, with 9 bases remaining between them. The entire variable domain, with the rest obtained from reference TRBV30 and TRBJ1-1, is as follows: SQTIHQWPATLVQPVGSPLSLECTVEGTSNPNLYWYRQAAGRGLQLLFYSVGIGQISSEVPQNLSASRPQDRQFILSSKKLLLSDSGFYLCAWAGWTEAFFGQGTRLTVV.

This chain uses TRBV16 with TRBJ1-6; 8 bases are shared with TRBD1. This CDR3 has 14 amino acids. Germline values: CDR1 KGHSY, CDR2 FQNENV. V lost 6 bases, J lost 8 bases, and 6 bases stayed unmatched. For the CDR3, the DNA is TGTGCCAGCAGTTATACAGGGGGTGATTCACCCCTCCACTTT. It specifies CASSYTGGDSPLHF.

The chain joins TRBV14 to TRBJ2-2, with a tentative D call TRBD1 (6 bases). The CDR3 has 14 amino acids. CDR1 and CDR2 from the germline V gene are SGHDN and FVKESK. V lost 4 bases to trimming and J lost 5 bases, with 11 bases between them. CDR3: CASSRNRVTGELFF. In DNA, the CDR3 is TGTGCCAGCAGCCGTAACAGGGTTACCGGGGAGCTGTTTTTT.

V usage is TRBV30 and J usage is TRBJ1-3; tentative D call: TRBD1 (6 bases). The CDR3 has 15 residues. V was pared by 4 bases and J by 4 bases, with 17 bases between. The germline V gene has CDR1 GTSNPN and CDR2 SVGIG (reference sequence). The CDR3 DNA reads TGTGCCTGGATGTTAGGGGGATCAGGAGGAAACACCATATATTTT. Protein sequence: CAWMLGGSGGNTIYF. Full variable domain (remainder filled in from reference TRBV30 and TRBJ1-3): SQTIHQWPATLVQPVGSPLSLECTVEGTSNPNLYWYRQAAGRGLQLLFYSVGIGQISSEVPQNLSASRPQDRQFILSSKKLLLSDSGFYLCAWMLGGSGGNTIYFGEGSWLTVV.

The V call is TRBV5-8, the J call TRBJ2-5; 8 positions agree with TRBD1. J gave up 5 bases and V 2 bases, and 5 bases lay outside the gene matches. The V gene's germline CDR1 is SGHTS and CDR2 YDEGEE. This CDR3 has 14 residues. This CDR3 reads CASSFRGRFETQYF. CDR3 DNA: TGTGCCAGCAGCTTCAGGGGGCGCTTCGAGACCCAGTACTTC.